The rows below give T cell receptor beta chains drawn from one sample of a study of T-cell reconstitution after alpha-beta-depleted transplantation in children. A single record per CDR3 protein comes from TCRdb applying MiXCR to the PCR reads. The sample records about 540,000 distinct CDR3 sequences, about a quarter being singletons. Sequenced material: PBMCs, taken before TCRalphabeta/CD19-depleted stem cell transplant. These receptors all stem from a boy younger than two with Wiskott-Aldrich syndrome, due to receive a stem cell transplant. Each CDR3 is given with its conserved first and last residue. D genes are given only for firm matches. Clone size is given for some rows only: seen once, a few or many times, or a class if the clone is expanded.

CDR3 length,V gene,D gene,J gene,clone size,CDR3 protein,CDR3 DNA
16,TRBV7-9,NA,TRBJ2-5,NA,CASSYTTSPIAETQYF,TGTGCCAGCAGCTATACAACTAGCCCTATTGCGGAGACCCAGTACTTC
14,TRBV10-3,TRBD1,TRBJ1-2,NA,CAISVGQGVDGYTF,TGTGCCATCAGCGTGGGACAGGGAGTGGATGGCTACACCTTC
16,TRBV29-1,TRBD1,TRBJ2-2,NA,CSGLTRDRVSTGELFF,TGCAGCGGACTCACCCGGGACAGGGTGTCAACCGGGGAGCTGTTTTTT
12,TRBV20-1,NA,TRBJ2-3,NA,CSARDRADTQYF,TGCAGTGCTAGGGATCGGGCAGATACGCAGTATTTT
14,TRBV7-9,NA,TRBJ1-1,NA,CASSSQGAYTEAFF,TGTGCCAGCAGTTCTCAGGGTGCGTACACTGAAGCTTTCTTT
13,TRBV9,NA,TRBJ2-3,NA,CASSVTGTDTQYF,TGTGCCAGCAGCGTGACCGGCACAGATACGCAGTATTTT
14,TRBV6-1,TRBD1,TRBJ1-2,NA,CASSVGTGGWGYTF,TGTGCCAGCAGTGTCGGGACAGGGGGCTGGGGCTACACCTTC
13,TRBV20-1,TRBD1,TRBJ1-3,NA,CSATDRGGNTIYF,TGCAGTGCTACGGACAGGGGTGGAAACACCATATATTTT
13,TRBV7-9,NA,TRBJ2-1,few,CASSLAAGDEQFF,TGTGCCAGCAGCTTAGCGGCAGGGGATGAGCAGTTCTTC
13,TRBV27,TRBD2,TRBJ2-7,few,CASSYREGREQYF,TGTGCCAGCAGTTACCGGGAGGGCCGCGAGCAGTACTTC
12,TRBV3-1,NA,TRBJ2-7,once,CASSRTVGEQYF,TGTGCCAGCAGCCGGACAGTTGGCGAGCAGTACTTC
16,TRBV4-1,TRBD1,TRBJ1-3,few,CASSQWDRGNGNTIYF,TGCGCCAGCAGCCAATGGGACAGGGGGAATGGAAACACCATATATTTT
16,TRBV12-3/TRBV12-4,TRBD2,TRBJ2-1,few,CASSLPGLAGANEQFF,TGTGCCAGCAGCCTACCCGGGCTAGCGGGAGCCAATGAGCAGTTCTTC
16,TRBV7-2,TRBD2,TRBJ2-4,NA,CASSPGLAGTKNIQYF,TGTGCCAGCAGCCCGGGGCTAGCGGGGACCAAAAACATTCAGTACTTC
12,TRBV10-3,NA,TRBJ2-3,NA,CAIRTSTDTQYF,TGTGCCATCAGAACTAGCACAGATACGCAGTATTTT
12,TRBV10-3,NA,TRBJ1-2,few,CAIMRGNYGYTF,TGTGCCATCATGAGGGGAAACTATGGCTACACCTTC